The present TCR beta chain was sequenced within a study of beta chain features in type 1 diabetes. Overall study findings and caveats: A moderate, significant TCRB CDR3 shortening appeared in type 1 diabetes across four CD4+ subsets.

CDR1 is KGHSY and CDR2 is FQNENV in the germline V gene. The CDR3 loop spans 10 amino acids. On this clone: Its antigen is undetermined. One end of the junction does not line up with germline, which may come from a read error.

Every isolated RNA sample was fully reverse transcribed, so sequencing captured expressed TCRB transcripts. The data were produced by immunoSEQ multiplex PCR, yet TCRdb's version contains in-frame clones alone and is incomplete. There are tens of thousands of clones in the sample; roughly 49% occur only once, and 0.7% lies in the top ten. This sequence was found in a man between 25 and 39 years old with type 1 diabetes. The chain couples TRBV16 to TRBJ2-7; D is unclear. Sequencing was done on a sample of central memory CD4+ T cells from blood. CDR3 sequence: CASSQGQATF. The CDR3, as DNA: TGTGCCAGCAGCCAAGGGCAAGCCACCTTC.